The present entry profiles one TCR beta chain with its context. Its specificity is unknown. V dropped 3 bases and J dropped 2 bases, with 11 bases sitting between them. CDR3 length equals 14 residues. Germline V lookup: CDR1 ENHRY, CDR2 SYGVKD. The sample is drawn from a study of T-cell reconstitution after alpha-beta-depleted transplantation in children. Study results and caveats: By about two months after transplant, alpha-beta T cells reportedly arose from several hundred graft clones that had expanded. At day 60, the high TCRbeta diversity found in some patients originated from recipient T cells and thymic progenitors that had survived. Newly produced T cells mostly accounted for T-cell counts and diversity one year post-transplant.

Unique molecular identifiers were used in preparing the TCRbeta library. MiXCR, run by TCRdb on the PCR reads, gives a single entry per CDR3 protein. The table records a few hundred thousand distinct CDR3 sequences, about 16% of them present only once. This chain uses TRBV10-3 with TRBJ2-7; D tentatively reads TRBD1 or TRBD2 (5 bases each). The sequence was obtained from a boy under three years old who had a stem cell transplant for Wiskott-Aldrich syndrome, so the T cells may come from the graft donor. Sequencing used PBMCs, mostly from graft donor cells, obtained 360 days after TCRalphabeta/CD19-depleted stem cell transplant. The CDR3 here is CAISDRDGPYEQYF. The CDR3 region has the DNA TGTGCCATCAGTGACCGGGACGGACCCTACGAGCAGTACTTC.